Each of the 7 T cell receptor beta chains below was sequenced from the same sample in a study of cytomegalovirus exposure and HLA in healthy donors. The PCR used 60 Vbeta and 13 Jbeta primers. Using immunoSEQ multiplex PCR, the repertoire was profiled, and TCRdb retains in-frame clones only, with some absent. This table has more than 55,000 clones, roughly 74% appearing once. Material: PBMCs. All receptors come from an older woman in good health and CMV-seropositive.

This clone occurred once. Here the CDR3 omits its conserved ending phenylalanine or tryptophan, so a read error is the likely source. The DNA of the CDR3 is TGCAGCGTTGGAGGGGCAAGGGACAATCAGCCCCAGCATGTT. Protein: CSVGGARDNQPQHV. The rearrangement joins TRBV29-1 to TRBJ1-5, with a possible D match to TRBD1 (5 bases). Trimming left V 4 bases short and J 3 bases short, with 13 bases between. The CDR3 has 14 residues. Germline V gene data show CDR1 as SQVTM and CDR2 as ANQGSEA.

The V gene is TRBV7-2, the J gene TRBJ2-2, with D perhaps TRBD2 (5 bases). Trimming stripped 2 bases from V and 4 bases from J, with 11 bases between. The CDR3 extends over 15 amino acids. Germline V CDR1 and CDR2: SGHTA, FQGNSA. The CDR3 nucleotides read TGTGCCAGCAGCTTAAGCAGCGGAGGCACCGGGGAGCTGTTTTTT. Its translation is CASSLSSGGTGELFF.

The V call is TRBV29-1, the J call TRBJ1-2; D gene unclear. Per the germline V gene, CDR1 is SQVTM and CDR2 is ANQGSEA. This CDR3 contains 11 residues. With 7 bases removed from V and 6 bases from J, the gap between germline ends came to 12 bases. CDR3 in amino acids: CSAFGRNGYTF. The CDR3 DNA reads TGCAGCGCTTTTGGCAGGAATGGCTACACCTTC.

The chain employs TRBV5-5 and TRBJ1-5; TRBD1 aligns across 9 bases. This CDR3 contains 15 residues. Germline V gene lookup returns CDR1 SGHKS and CDR2 YYEKEE (reference sequence). V lost 5 bases, J lost 4 bases, and 7 bases stayed unmatched. The CDR3 nucleotides are TGTGCCAGCAGTAGGGACAGGGAGGGGAATCAGCCCCAGCATTTT. Protein product: CASSRDREGNQPQHF.

V and J are TRBV6-5 and TRBJ2-7; tentatively, D is TRBD2 (6 bases). Germline CDR1 and CDR2: MNHEY and SVGAGI. The CDR3 is 13 amino acids. Trimming took off 4 bases at V and 7 bases at J, with 14 bases between the two ends. The CDR3 sequence: CASSSTSGGEQYF. In DNA, the CDR3 is TGTGCCAGCAGTTCGACTAGTGGCGGGGAGCAGTACTTC.

CDR3 in amino acids: CASSPMRRGTNEKLFF. CDR3 coding DNA: TGCGCCAGCAGCCCAATGAGGCGGGGAACTAATGAAAAACTGTTTTTT. The rearrangement uses TRBV5-1 and TRBJ1-4; D call uncertain. The V and J ends lost 4 bases and 1 base respectively, with 14 bases between them. This CDR3 region has 16 residues. The germline CDR1 and CDR2 sequences are SGHRS and YFSETQ.

The rearrangement joins TRBV11-3 to TRBJ2-1; possible D gene TRBD2, 5 bases. Germline V gene data show CDR1 as SGHNT and CDR2 as YENEEA. The length of the CDR3 is 19 residues. The V end lost 4 bases, the J end lost 2 bases, and 24 bases lay between the germline ends. The CDR3 bases are TGTGCCAGCAGCTCCTTACGGGCCGAAGCGGTAAGGACCTACAATGAGCAGTTCTTC. As protein: CASSSLRAEAVRTYNEQFF.